This TCR beta chain was retrieved from a study of control samples from healthy donors and cancer patients (dated by TCRdb to between 2020 and 2021). Worth noting for this clone: Its target antigen remains unknown. No much larger clone exists at a distance of one base, and base qualities are not known.

Receptor amplification or capture employed the immunoSEQ multiplex PCR assay. In its TCRdb copy, this immuneACCESS table keeps in-frame sequences only and misses some clones. Where compared with another copy, unresolved V genes explain less than half of these, and the others have no known cause. The sample includes 84,000 or so clones, with 91% observed a single time. 17% of the sample is in the top ten clones. CDR1 and CDR2 (WSHSY, SAAADI) derive from the germline V gene. The V and J ends are trimmed by 2 bases and 8 bases, leaving 13 bases between them. Counted from cysteine to phenylalanine, this CDR3 has 15 amino acids. Of all the DNA, just the CDR3 is kept, 45 bases in frame from base 1.

The chain employs TRBV10-2 and TRBJ1-6, with no D gene named confidently. The source material was blood. This sequence was found in a man aged 50 to 59 in good health. The nucleotides read TGCGCCAGCAGTGAGCTTTTAGGCGTACATTCACCCCTCCACTTT. The resulting protein is CASSELLGVHSPLHF.